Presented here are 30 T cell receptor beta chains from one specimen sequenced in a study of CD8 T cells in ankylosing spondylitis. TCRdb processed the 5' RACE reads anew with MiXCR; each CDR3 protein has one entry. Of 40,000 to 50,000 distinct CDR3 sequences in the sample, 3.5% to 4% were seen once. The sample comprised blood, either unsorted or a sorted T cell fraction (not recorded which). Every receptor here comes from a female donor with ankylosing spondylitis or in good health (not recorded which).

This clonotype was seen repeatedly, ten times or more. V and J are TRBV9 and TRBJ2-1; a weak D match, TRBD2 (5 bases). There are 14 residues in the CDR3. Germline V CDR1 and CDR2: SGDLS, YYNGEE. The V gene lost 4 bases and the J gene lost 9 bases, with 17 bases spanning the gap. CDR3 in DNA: TGTGCCAGCAGCCTGGTACTAGGGCCAGGTGAGCAGTTCTTC. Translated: CASSLVLGPGEQFF.

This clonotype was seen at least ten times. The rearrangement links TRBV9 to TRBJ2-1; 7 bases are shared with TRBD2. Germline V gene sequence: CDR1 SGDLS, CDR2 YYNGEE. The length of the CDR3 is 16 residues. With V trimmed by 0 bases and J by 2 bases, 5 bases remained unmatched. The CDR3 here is CASSVDPGGAYNEQFF. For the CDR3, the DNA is TGTGCCAGCAGCGTAGATCCGGGGGGAGCCTACAATGAGCAGTTCTTC.

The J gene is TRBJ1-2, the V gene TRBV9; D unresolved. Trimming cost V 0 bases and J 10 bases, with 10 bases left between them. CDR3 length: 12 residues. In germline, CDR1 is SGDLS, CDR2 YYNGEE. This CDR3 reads CASSVDNRAYTF. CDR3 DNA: TGTGCCAGCAGCGTAGATAACCGCGCCTACACCTTC.

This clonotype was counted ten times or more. The chain's CDR3 is CASSVFPYEQYF. The CDR3 nucleotides read TGTGCCAGCAGCGTATTTCCCTACGAGCAGTACTTC. This chain connects TRBV9 to TRBJ2-7; D ambiguous. The CDR3 is 12 residues long. The germline CDR1 and CDR2 sequences are SGDLS and YYNGEE. Trimming cost V 1 base and J 2 bases, with 4 bases left between them.

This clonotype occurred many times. The CDR3 DNA is TGTGCCAGCAGCTTTGGACAGGGGGCCATGGTCTATGGCTACACCTTC. This sequence encodes CASSFGQGAMVYGYTF. The chain employs TRBV9 and TRBJ1-2; 11 bases are a match to TRBD1. CDR1 is SGDLS and CDR2 is YYNGEE in the germline V gene. There are 16 residues in the CDR3. After removal of 4 bases from V and 4 bases from J, the junction contained 9 bases not matched to a gene.

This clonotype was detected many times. For the CDR3, the DNA is TGTGCCAGCAGCGTAGCTTCCGGGGTTACCTACGAGCAGTACTTC. It encodes CASSVASGVTYEQYF. The chain uses TRBV9 and TRBJ2-7; a weak D match, TRBD2 (5 bases). The length of the CDR3 is 15 residues. Trimming took off 0 bases at V and 2 bases at J, with 12 bases between the two ends. Germline V CDR1 and CDR2: SGDLS, YYNGEE.

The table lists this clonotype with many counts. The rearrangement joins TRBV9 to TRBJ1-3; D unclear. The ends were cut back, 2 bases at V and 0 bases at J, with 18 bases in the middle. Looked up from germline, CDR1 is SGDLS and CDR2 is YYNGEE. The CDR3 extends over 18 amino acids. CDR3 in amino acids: CASSVQEGFPSSGNTIYF. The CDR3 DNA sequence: TGTGCCAGCAGCGTCCAGGAGGGCTTTCCGAGCTCTGGAAACACCATATATTTT.

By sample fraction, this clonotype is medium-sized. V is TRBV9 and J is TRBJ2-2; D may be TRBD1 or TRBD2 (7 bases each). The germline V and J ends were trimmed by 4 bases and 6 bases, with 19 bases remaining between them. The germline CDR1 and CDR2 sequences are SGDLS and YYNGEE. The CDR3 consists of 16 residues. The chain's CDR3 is CASSQGRGRVSGELFF. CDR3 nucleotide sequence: TGTGCCAGCAGCCAGGGGAGGGGGCGCGTTTCCGGGGAGCTGTTTTTT.

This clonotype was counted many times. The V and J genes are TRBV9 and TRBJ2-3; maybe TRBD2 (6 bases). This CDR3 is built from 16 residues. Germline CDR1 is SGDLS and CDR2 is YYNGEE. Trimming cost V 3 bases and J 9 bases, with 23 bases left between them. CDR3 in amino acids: CASSGPEGSEGGTQYF. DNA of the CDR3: TGTGCCAGCAGCGGGCCCGAGGGGTCGGAGGGTGGAACGCAGTATTTT.

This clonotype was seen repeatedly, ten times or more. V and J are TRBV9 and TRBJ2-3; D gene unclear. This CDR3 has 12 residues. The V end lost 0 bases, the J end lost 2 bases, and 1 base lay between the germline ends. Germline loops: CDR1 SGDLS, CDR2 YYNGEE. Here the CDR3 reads CASSVVTDTQYF. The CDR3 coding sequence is TGTGCCAGCAGCGTAGTCACAGATACGCAGTATTTT.

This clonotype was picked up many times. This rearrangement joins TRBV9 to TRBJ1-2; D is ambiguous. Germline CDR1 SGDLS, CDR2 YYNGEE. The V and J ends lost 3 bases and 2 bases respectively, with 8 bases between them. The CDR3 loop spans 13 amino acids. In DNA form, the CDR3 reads TGTGCCAGCAGCGAGATGTGGAACTATGGCTACACCTTC. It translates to CASSEMWNYGYTF.

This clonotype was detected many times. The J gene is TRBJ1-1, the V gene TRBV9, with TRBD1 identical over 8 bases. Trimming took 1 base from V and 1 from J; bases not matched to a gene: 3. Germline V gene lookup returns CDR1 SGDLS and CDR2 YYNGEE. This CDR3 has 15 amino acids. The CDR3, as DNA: TGTGCCAGCAGCGTAAAACAGGGGGGGAACACTGAAGCTTTCTTT. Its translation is CASSVKQGGNTEAFF.

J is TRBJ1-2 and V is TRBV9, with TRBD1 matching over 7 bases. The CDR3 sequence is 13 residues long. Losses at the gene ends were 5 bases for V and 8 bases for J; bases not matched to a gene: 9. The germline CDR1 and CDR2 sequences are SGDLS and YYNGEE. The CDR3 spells CASSEGGIRGYTF. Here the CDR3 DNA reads TGTGCCAGCAGTGAAGGGGGCATTCGGGGCTACACCTTC. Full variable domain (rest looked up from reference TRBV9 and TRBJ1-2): DSGVTQTPKHLITATGQRVTLRCSPRSGDLSVYWYQQSLDQGLQFLIQYYNGEERAKGNILERFSAQQFPDLHSELNLSSLELGDSALYFCASSEGGIRGYTFGSGTRLTVV.

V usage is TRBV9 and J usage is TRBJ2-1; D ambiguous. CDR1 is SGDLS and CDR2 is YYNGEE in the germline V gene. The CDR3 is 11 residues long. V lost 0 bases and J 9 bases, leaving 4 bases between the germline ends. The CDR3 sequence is CASSVEGEQFF. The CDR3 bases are TGTGCCAGCAGCGTAGAGGGTGAGCAGTTCTTC.

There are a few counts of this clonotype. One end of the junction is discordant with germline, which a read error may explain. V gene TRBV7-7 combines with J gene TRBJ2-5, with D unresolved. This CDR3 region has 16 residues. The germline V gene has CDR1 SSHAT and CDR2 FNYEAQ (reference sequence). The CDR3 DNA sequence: TGTGCTAGCAGCTTCCAACCTATTAACACCCAAGAGACCCAGTACTTC. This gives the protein CASSFQPINTQETQYF. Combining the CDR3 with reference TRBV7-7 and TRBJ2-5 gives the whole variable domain GAGVSQSPRYKVTKRGQDVTLRCDPISSHATLYWYQQALGQGPEFLTYFNYEAQPDKSGLPSDRFSAERPEGSISTLTIQRTEQRDSAMYRCASSFQPINTQETQYFGPGTRLLVL.

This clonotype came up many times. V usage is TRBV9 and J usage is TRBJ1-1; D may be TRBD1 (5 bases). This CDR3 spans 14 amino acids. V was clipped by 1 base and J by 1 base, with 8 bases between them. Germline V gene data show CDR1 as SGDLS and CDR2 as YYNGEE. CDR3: CASSVLQGNTEAFF. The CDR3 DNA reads TGTGCCAGCAGCGTACTCCAGGGGAACACTGAAGCTTTCTTT.

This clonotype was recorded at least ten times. The CDR3 DNA is TGTGCCAGCAGCGTAGCCCAGAACGACAACAATGAGCAGTTCTTC. Its protein product is CASSVAQNDNNEQFF. The J gene is TRBJ2-1, the V gene TRBV9; D is ambiguous. CDR3 size: 15 residues. V lost 0 bases and J 5 bases, leaving 12 bases between the germline ends. Germline V CDR1 and CDR2: SGDLS, YYNGEE.

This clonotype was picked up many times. This CDR3 is CASRNIVNTEAFF. The CDR3 DNA is TGTGCCAGCAGAAACATAGTGAACACTGAAGCTTTCTTT. The chain employs TRBV9 and TRBJ1-1; D remains ambiguous. The CDR3 extends over 13 amino acids. Per germline, CDR1 SGDLS and CDR2 YYNGEE. V was shortened by 5 bases and J by 0 bases, with 8 bases between the two germline ends.

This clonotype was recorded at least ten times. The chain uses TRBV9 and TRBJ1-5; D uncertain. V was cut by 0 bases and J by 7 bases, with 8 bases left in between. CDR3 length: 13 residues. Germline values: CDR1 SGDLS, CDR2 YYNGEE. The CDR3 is CASSVDSGQPQHF. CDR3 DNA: TGTGCCAGCAGCGTAGATAGTGGACAGCCCCAGCATTTT.

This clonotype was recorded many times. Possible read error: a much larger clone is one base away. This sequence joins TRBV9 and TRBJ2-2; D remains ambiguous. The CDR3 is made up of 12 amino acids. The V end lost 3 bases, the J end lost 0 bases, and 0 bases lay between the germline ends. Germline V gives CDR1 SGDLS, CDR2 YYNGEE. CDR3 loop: CASSANTGELFF. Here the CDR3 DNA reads TGTGCCAGCAGCGCGAACACCGGGGAGCTGTTTTTT.

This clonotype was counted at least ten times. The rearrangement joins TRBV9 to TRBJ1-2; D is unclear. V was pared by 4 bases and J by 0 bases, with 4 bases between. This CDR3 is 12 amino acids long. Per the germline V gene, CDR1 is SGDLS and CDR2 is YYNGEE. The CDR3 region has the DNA TGTGCCAGCAGCAACTCTAACTATGGCTACACCTTC. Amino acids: CASSNSNYGYTF.

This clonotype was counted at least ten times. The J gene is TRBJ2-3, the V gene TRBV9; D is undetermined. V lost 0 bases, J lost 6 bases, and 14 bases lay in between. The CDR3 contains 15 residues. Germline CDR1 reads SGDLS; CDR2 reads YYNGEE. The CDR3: CASSVVGLGYDTQYF. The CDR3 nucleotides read TGTGCCAGCAGCGTAGTCGGGCTCGGGTACGATACGCAGTATTTT.

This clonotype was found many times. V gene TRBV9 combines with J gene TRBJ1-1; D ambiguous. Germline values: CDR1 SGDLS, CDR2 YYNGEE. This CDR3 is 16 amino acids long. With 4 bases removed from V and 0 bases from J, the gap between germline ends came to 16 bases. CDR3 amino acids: CASSKPSTAMNTEAFF. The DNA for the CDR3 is TGTGCCAGCAGCAAGCCCTCGACTGCCATGAACACTGAAGCTTTCTTT.

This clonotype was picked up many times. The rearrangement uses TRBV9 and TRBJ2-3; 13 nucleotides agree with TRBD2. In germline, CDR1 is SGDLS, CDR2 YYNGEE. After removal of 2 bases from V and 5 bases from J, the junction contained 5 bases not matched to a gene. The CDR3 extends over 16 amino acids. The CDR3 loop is CASSVGTSGVVDTQYF. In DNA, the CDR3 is TGTGCCAGCAGCGTCGGGACTAGCGGGGTGGTAGATACGCAGTATTTT. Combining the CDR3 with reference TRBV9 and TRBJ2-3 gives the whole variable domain DSGVTQTPKHLITATGQRVTLRCSPRSGDLSVYWYQQSLDQGLQFLIQYYNGEERAKGNILERFSAQQFPDLHSELNLSSLELGDSALYFCASSVGTSGVVDTQYFGPGTRLTVL.

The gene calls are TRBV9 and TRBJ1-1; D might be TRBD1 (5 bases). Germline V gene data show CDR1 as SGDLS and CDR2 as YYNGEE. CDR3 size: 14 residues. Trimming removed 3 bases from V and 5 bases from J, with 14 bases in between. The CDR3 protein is CASSAPRAETEAFF. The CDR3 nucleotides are TGTGCCAGCAGCGCCCCCAGGGCAGAAACTGAAGCTTTCTTT.

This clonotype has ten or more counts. The chain's CDR3 is CASSVSGEEPQHF. CDR3 nucleotide sequence: TGTGCCAGCAGCGTCTCAGGGGAAGAGCCCCAGCATTTT. The genes are TRBV9 and TRBJ1-5; perhaps TRBD1 as D (6 bases). Germline V CDR1 and CDR2: SGDLS, YYNGEE. Trimming took off 2 bases at V and 8 bases at J, with 11 bases between the two ends. This CDR3 comprises 13 residues.

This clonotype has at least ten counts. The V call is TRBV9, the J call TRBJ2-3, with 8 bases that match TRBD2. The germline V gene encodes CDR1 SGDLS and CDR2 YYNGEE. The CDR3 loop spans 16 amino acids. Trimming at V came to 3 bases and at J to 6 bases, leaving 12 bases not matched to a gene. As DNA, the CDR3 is TGTGCCAGCAGCGCCCATACCGGGGGGGTTTTGGATACGCAGTATTTT. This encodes CASSAHTGGVLDTQYF.

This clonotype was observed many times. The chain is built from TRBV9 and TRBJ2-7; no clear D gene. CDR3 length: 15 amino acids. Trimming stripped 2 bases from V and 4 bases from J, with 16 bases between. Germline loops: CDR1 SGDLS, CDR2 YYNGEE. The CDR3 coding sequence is TGTGCCAGCAGCGTTAGGGCCGGTATTGGTTACGAGCAGTACTTC. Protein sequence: CASSVRAGIGYEQYF. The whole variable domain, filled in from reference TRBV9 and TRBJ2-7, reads DSGVTQTPKHLITATGQRVTLRCSPRSGDLSVYWYQQSLDQGLQFLIQYYNGEERAKGNILERFSAQQFPDLHSELNLSSLELGDSALYFCASSVRAGIGYEQYFGPGTRLTVT.

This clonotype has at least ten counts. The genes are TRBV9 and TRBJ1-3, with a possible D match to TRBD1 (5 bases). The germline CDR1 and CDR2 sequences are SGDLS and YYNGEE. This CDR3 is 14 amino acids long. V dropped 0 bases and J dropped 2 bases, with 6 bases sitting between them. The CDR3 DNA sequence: TGTGCCAGCAGCGTAGGGGGGGCTGGAAACACCATATATTTT. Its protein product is CASSVGGAGNTIYF.

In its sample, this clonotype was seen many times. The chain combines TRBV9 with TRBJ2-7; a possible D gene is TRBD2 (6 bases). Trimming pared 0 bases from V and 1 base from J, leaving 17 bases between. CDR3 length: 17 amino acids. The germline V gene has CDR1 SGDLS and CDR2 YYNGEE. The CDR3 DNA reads TGTGCCAGCAGCGTAGGCTCGGGGGAGTCGGTTTCCTACGAGCAGTACTTC. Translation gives CASSVGSGESVSYEQYF.